One sample yielded the 13 T cell receptor beta chains listed below, sequenced in a study of CD8+ T cells in alopecia areata. Documented treatment: oral pan-JAK inhibitor, 5-10 mg twice daily. Extracted RNA was reverse transcribed, and the resulting cDNA served as sequencing template. Data came from immunoSEQ multiplex PCR; TCRdb stores just in-frame clones and leaves some out. The data show about 200,000 clones, with roughly 60% seen just once and 5.5% held by the top ten. Material: CD4+ T cells sorted from blood, obtained at week 24, from a patient treated with tofacitinib. The receptors were gathered from a human donor with alopecia areata.

The gene calls are TRBV10-3 and TRBJ2-5, with 9 bases fitting TRBD1. CDR3 length: 15 residues. The V gene's germline CDR1 is ENHRY and CDR2 SYGVKD. Unmatched junction bases numbered 0, after V lost 0 bases and J lost 1 base. The CDR3 DNA reads TGTGCCATCAGTGAGTCGGGACAGGGCCAAGAGACCCAGTACTTC. Protein sequence: CAISESGQGQETQYF.

The J gene is TRBJ2-7, the V gene TRBV5-1, with D perhaps TRBD1 (6 bases). V dropped 7 bases and J dropped 2 bases, with 13 bases sitting between them. Germline V gene sequence: CDR1 SGHRS, CDR2 YFSETQ. The CDR3 is made up of 13 amino acids. Written as DNA, the CDR3 is TGCGCCAGCCGACCCGGGACAACCTACGAGCAGTACTTC. The encoded protein is CASRPGTTYEQYF. The full variable domain, rest sourced from reference TRBV5-1 and TRBJ2-7, is KAGVTQTPRYLIKTRGQQVTLSCSPISGHRSVSWYQQTPGQGLQFLFEYFSETQRNKGNFPGRFSGRQFSNSRSEMNVSTLELGDSALYLCASRPGTTYEQYFGPGTRLTVT.

The CDR3 bases are TGTGCCAGCAGTGTGAAACTAGCGGCTTACTACGAGCAGTACTTC. This sequence encodes CASSVKLAAYYEQYF. The chain uses TRBV2 and TRBJ2-7, with TRBD2 identical over 8 bases. J gave up 3 bases and V 4 bases, and 8 bases lay outside the gene matches. Per germline, CDR1 SNHLY and CDR2 FYNNEI. This CDR3 contains 15 residues.

The chain employs TRBV7-6 and TRBJ2-7; tentative D call: TRBD2 (7 bases). CDR3 length: 16 residues. Per the germline V gene, CDR1 is SGHVS and CDR2 is FNYEAQ. Trimming cost V 5 bases and J 6 bases, with 23 bases left between them. CDR3 protein: CASSPSTRGAGVEQYF. CDR3 DNA sequence: TGTGCCAGCAGCCCGTCCACACGGGGGGCAGGGGTCGAGCAGTACTTC.

A few counts support this clone. The gene calls are TRBV29-1 and TRBJ2-6; TRBD2 might be the D (5 bases). The CDR3 loop spans 15 amino acids. V dropped 4 bases and J dropped 1 base, with 11 bases sitting between them. The germline CDR1 and CDR2 sequences are SQVTM and ANQGSEA. The chain's CDR3 is CSVVGGESGANVLTF. DNA of the CDR3: TGCAGCGTTGTTGGAGGCGAATCTGGGGCCAACGTCCTGACTTTC.

The chain couples TRBV5-1 to TRBJ2-7; D not certain. Germline values: CDR1 SGHRS, CDR2 YFSETQ. The CDR3 is 14 amino acids. V lost 4 bases to trimming and J lost 4 bases, with 15 bases between them. The CDR3 loop is CASSIDTARYEQYF. CDR3 DNA sequence: TGCGCCAGCAGCATAGATACAGCGAGGTACGAGCAGTACTTC.

The DNA for the CDR3 is TGTGCCAGCAGTGAGGACAGGGGGCAGTACTTC. Protein product: CASSEDRGQYF. The chain joins TRBV25-1 to TRBJ2-7; 9 nucleotides align to TRBD1. This CDR3 has 11 residues. V was pared by 3 bases and J by 9 bases, with 0 bases of the junction left unmatched. Germline V gives CDR1 MGHDK, CDR2 SYGVNS.

The J gene is TRBJ2-3, the V gene TRBV6-6; TRBD2 might be the D (7 bases). The germline CDR1 and CDR2 sequences are MNHNY and SVGAGI (reference sequence). V was shortened by 6 bases and J by 7 bases, with 17 bases between the two germline ends. This CDR3 spans 14 amino acids. Here the CDR3 reads CASSLLRGGNTQYF. Here the CDR3 DNA reads TGTGCCAGCAGCCTACTGAGGGGGGGGAATACGCAGTATTTT.

This rearrangement joins TRBV29-1 to TRBJ1-2, with 9 nucleotides matching TRBD1. The V segment lost 0 bases and the J segment 4 bases; nucleotides outside the gene matches: 6. The germline V gene has CDR1 SQVTM and CDR2 ANQGSEA. The CDR3 extends over 15 amino acids. The CDR3 DNA sequence: TGCAGCGTTGAAGACTTAAACAGGGGGCCCTATGGCTACACCTTC. Translating gives CSVEDLNRGPYGYTF.

The chain recombines TRBV5-6 with TRBJ2-3; D gene uncertain. CDR3 length: 13 amino acids. CDR1 SGHDT and CDR2 YYEEEE come from the germline V gene. Trimming took off 1 base at V and 6 bases at J, with 9 bases between the two ends. In nucleotides, the CDR3 is TGTGCCAGCAGCTTGACGACGTGGGATACGCAGTATTTT. Translation gives CASSLTTWDTQYF.

The V and J genes are TRBV2 and TRBJ2-7; 9 bases agree with TRBD2. The CDR3 sequence is 15 residues long. CDR1 and CDR2 from the germline V gene are SNHLY and FYNNEI. Trimming removed 6 bases from V and 5 bases from J; junction bases left unmatched: 11. The CDR3: CASRRTGTSFDEQYF. The CDR3 bases are TGTGCCAGCAGAAGAACCGGGACTAGCTTTGACGAGCAGTACTTC.

This chain links TRBV27 with TRBJ2-1, with D perhaps matching TRBD2 (8 bases). Germline CDR1 MNHEY, CDR2 SMNVEV (reference sequence). V shed 4 bases and J shed 8 bases, with 21 bases lying between them. This CDR3 spans 16 amino acids. CDR3 sequence (DNA): TGTGCCAGCAGTTCCCTCAGTAGCGGGACAGCCCATGAGCAGTTCTTC. As protein: CASSSLSSGTAHEQFF.

This clone was detected only a few times. The chain carries TRBV4-1 and TRBJ2-3; no reliable D call. V lost 1 base and J lost 3, with 8 bases in between. Germline-derived CDR1 and CDR2 are MGHRA and YSYEKL. The CDR3 is made up of 14 amino acids. The CDR3 region is CASSQGVTTDTQYF. The CDR3 bases are TGCGCCAGCAGCCAAGGCGTTACTACAGATACGCAGTATTTT.